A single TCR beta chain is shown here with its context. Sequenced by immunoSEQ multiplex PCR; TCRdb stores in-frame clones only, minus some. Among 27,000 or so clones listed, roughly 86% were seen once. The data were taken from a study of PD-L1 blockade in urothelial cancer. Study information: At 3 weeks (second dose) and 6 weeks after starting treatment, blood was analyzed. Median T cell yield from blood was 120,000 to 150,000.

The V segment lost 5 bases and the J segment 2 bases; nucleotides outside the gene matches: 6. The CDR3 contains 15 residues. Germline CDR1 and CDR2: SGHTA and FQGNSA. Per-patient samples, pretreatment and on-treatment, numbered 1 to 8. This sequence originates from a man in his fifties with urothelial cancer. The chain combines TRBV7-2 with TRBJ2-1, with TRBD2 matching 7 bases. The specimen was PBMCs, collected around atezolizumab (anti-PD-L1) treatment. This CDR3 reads CASSRTSVTYNEQFF. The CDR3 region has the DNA TGTGCCAGCAGCCGTACTAGCGTAACCTACAATGAGCAGTTCTTC.